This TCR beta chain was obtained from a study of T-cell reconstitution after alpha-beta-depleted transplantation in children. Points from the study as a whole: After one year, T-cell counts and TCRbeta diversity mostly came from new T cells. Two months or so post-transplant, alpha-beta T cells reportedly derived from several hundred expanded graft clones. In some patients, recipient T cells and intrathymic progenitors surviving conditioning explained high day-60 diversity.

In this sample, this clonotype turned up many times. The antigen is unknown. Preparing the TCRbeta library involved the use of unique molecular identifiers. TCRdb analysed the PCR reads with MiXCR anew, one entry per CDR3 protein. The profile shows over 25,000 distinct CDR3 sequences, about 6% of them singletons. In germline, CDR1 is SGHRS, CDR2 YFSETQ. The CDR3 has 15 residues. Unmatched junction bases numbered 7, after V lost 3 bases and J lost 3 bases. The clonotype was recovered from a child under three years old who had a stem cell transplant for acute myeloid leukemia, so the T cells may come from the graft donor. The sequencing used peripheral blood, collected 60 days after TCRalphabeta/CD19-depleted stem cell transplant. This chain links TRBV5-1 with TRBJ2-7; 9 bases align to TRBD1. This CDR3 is CASSWDRVRGYEQYF. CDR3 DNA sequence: TGCGCCAGCAGCTGGGACAGGGTAAGGGGCTACGAGCAGTACTTC.